This T cell receptor (beta chain) derives from a study of cytomegalovirus exposure and HLA in healthy donors. General study findings and limits: Apart from CMV serostatus, no immune exposure information was available.

PCR was performed using 60 Vbeta and 13 Jbeta primers. Sequenced by immunoSEQ multiplex PCR; TCRdb stores in-frame clones only, minus some. The sample records some 140,000 clones, under 85% being singletons. Donors likely had unrecorded immune exposures despite being nominally healthy when sampled. V was clipped by 3 bases and J by 6 bases; unmatched bases: 13. The CDR3 is 16 amino acids. The germline V gene has CDR1 KGHSH and CDR2 LQKENI. On this clone: Its antigen is not identified.

The receptor's source is a man aged 18 to 29 in good health and CMV-seronegative. What was sequenced was PBMCs. The V gene is TRBV18, the J gene TRBJ2-5; 7 bases map to TRBD1. CDR3 coding DNA: TGTGCCAGCTCACCCAAGGACAGGTTCGAATGGCAGACCCAGTACTTC. Translating gives CASSPKDRFEWQTQYF. The full variable domain, its missing parts supplied by reference TRBV18 and TRBJ2-5, is NAGVMQNPRHLVRRRGQEARLRCSPMKGHSHVYWYRQLPEEGLKFMVYLQKENIIDESGMPKERFSAEFPKEGPSILRIQQVVRGDSAAYFCASSPKDRFEWQTQYFGPGTRLLVL.